The 11 T cell receptor beta chains given below trace back to one sample, sequenced in a study of blood T cell repertoires in COVID-19. Sequenced by immunoSEQ multiplex PCR; TCRdb stores in-frame clones only, minus some. The sample holds fewer than 200,000 clones, around 83% seen once. The material sequenced was peripheral blood. The source is a human donor in a cohort sampled during active COVID-19.

The V gene is TRBV11-2, the J gene TRBJ2-7; a weak D match, TRBD2 (5 bases). Trimming cost V 5 bases and J 12 bases, with 14 bases left between them. Germline V gives CDR1 SGHAT, CDR2 FQNNGV. The CDR3 totals 11 residues. The CDR3 nucleotides read TGTGCCAGCAGCGAGCGGTCACACACGTACTTC. Translating gives CASSERSHTYF. The whole variable domain, remainder taken from reference TRBV11-2 and TRBJ2-7, is EAGVAQSPRYKIIEKRQSVAFWCNPISGHATLYWYQQILGQGPKLLIQFQNNGVVDDSQLPKDRFSAERLKGVDSTLKIQPAKLEDSAVYLCASSERSHTYFGPGTRLTVT.

This chain connects TRBV28 to TRBJ2-7; 10 nucleotides agree with TRBD1. CDR1 is MDHEN, CDR2 SYDVKM, per germline. V lost 5 bases to trimming and J lost 2 bases; unmatched junction nucleotides: 6. The length of the CDR3 is 15 residues. The DNA for the CDR3 is TGTGCCAGCAGTCCTGGGACAGGGGTCCCCTACGAGCAGTACTTC. Amino acids: CASSPGTGVPYEQYF. The complete variable domain, with remaining parts taken from reference TRBV28 and TRBJ2-7, reads DVKVTQSSRYLVKRTGEKVFLECVQDMDHENMFWYRQDPGLGLRLIYFSYDVKMKEKGDIPEGYSVSREKKERFSLILESASTNQTSMYLCASSPGTGVPYEQYFGPGTRLTVT.

The rearrangement uses TRBV27 and TRBJ2-7, with D tentatively TRBD2 (6 bases). CDR1 MNHEY and CDR2 SMNVEV come from the germline V gene (reference sequence). The length of the CDR3 is 16 residues. V lost 6 bases and J 4 bases, leaving 22 bases between the germline ends. The CDR3 here is CASSQTVGRGGYEQYF. CDR3 DNA sequence: TGTGCCAGCAGCCAGACAGTCGGGAGAGGTGGATACGAGCAGTACTTC.

The chain uses TRBV6-5 and TRBJ2-7, with 11 bases aligning to TRBD1. Per germline, CDR1 MNHEY and CDR2 SVGAGI. The CDR3 covers 15 residues. J gave up 4 bases and V 7 bases, and 9 bases lay outside the gene matches. This CDR3 is CASTTGTGGRYEQYF. CDR3 sequence (DNA): TGTGCCAGCACGACGGGGACAGGGGGTAGGTACGAGCAGTACTTC.

The chain employs TRBV7-9 and TRBJ2-3; TRBD1 matches 11 bases. V was pared by 3 bases and J by 3 bases, with 2 bases of the junction left unmatched. Germline loops: CDR1 SEHNR, CDR2 FQNEAQ (reference sequence). The CDR3 sequence is 15 residues long. CDR3 residues: CASSLGQGETDTQYF. CDR3 nucleotides: TGTGCCAGCAGCTTGGGACAGGGGGAGACAGATACGCAGTATTTT.

V and J are TRBV25-1 and TRBJ2-1, with 8 bases identical to TRBD2. The CDR3 length is 14 residues. From germline, CDR1 is MGHDK and CDR2 SYGVNS. Trimming removed 4 bases from V and 5 bases from J; junction bases left unmatched: 4. CDR3 coding DNA: TGTGCCAGCAGTGCGCGGGGGGCCCACAATGAGCAGTTCTTC. This sequence encodes CASSARGAHNEQFF.

In nucleotides, the CDR3 is TGTGCCAGTAGTGCCGGGACAGGGGGAGCCTACGAGCAGTACTTC. It is translated as CASSAGTGGAYEQYF. This sequence joins TRBV19 and TRBJ2-7, with 11 bases matching TRBD1. Germline CDR1 and CDR2: LNHDA and SQIVND (reference sequence). There are 15 residues in the CDR3. V dropped 5 bases and J dropped 2; count of bases not matched to a gene: 5.

The table lists this clone with a count of one. The chain carries TRBV19 and TRBJ1-5; maybe TRBD1 (6 bases). Trimming pared 7 bases from V and 1 base from J, leaving 17 bases between. The length of the CDR3 is 16 residues. CDR1 is LNHDA and CDR2 is SQIVND in the germline V gene (reference sequence). The CDR3 region has the DNA TGTGCCAGTACCTCGAGGGGCAGGGGCAGCAATCAGCCCCAGCATTTT. It translates to CASTSRGRGSNQPQHF.

The chain joins TRBV3-1 (or the pseudogene TRBV3-2) to TRBJ2-7, with 9 bases that match TRBD1. The CDR3 has 15 amino acids. V was clipped by 0 bases and J by 9 bases; unmatched bases: 9. CDR1 and CDR2 from the germline V gene are LGHDT and YNNKEL (reference sequence). The CDR3 here is CASSQDGLGQGRQYF. As DNA, the CDR3 is TGTGCCAGCAGCCAAGATGGGTTGGGACAGGGAAGGCAGTACTTC.

The chain has TRBV28 and TRBJ1-5; 11 bases match TRBD1. There are 14 residues in the CDR3. The junction had 2 bases not matched to a gene; V was cut back by 4 bases and J by 6 bases. The V gene's germline CDR1 is MDHEN and CDR2 SYDVKM. The CDR3 bases are TGTGCCAGCAGTTGGGACAGGGGGGCTCAGCCCCAGCATTTT. It specifies CASSWDRGAQPQHF.

The gene calls are TRBV5-1 and TRBJ1-6; D may be TRBD1 (5 bases). V gave up 3 bases and J gave up 7 bases, with 14 bases separating them. CDR3 length: 15 amino acids. Germline assignment: CDR1 SGHRS and CDR2 YFSETQ. The CDR3 DNA follows: TGCGCCAGCAGCTGGGGAGGGGTCGAAAATTCACCCCTCCACTTT. Its translation: CASSWGGVENSPLHF.